One sample yielded the 23 T cell receptor beta chains listed below, sequenced in a study of cytomegalovirus exposure and HLA in healthy donors. PCR employed 60 Vbeta and 13 Jbeta primers. Profiled with immunoSEQ multiplex PCR; TCRdb holds only in-frame clones, not every one. The table has about 98,000 clones, roughly 76% seen once; the top ten hold roughly 7.7%. The sequencing input was PBMCs. Receptors were obtained from a human donor in good health.

The chain carries TRBV4-1 and TRBJ2-2; D not certain. Per germline, CDR1 MGHRA and CDR2 YSYEKL. V was pared by 1 base and J by 7 bases, with 13 bases between. The CDR3 totals 15 residues. DNA for the CDR3: TGCGCCAGCAGCCAAGGTCCTTGGGCGAACGGGGAGCTGTTTTTT. This sequence encodes CASSQGPWANGELFF.

The chain couples TRBV7-2 to TRBJ2-1; 14 nucleotides match TRBD2. V was pared by 3 bases and J by 15 bases, with 7 bases of the junction left unmatched. The CDR3 is made up of 14 amino acids. Germline V CDR1 and CDR2: SGHTA, FQGNSA. CDR3 sequence reads: CASSLPGLAGVGFF. As DNA, the CDR3 is TGTGCCAGCAGCTTGCCGGGACTAGCGGGGGTCGGGTTCTTC.

The J gene is TRBJ1-2, the V gene TRBV2, with D possibly matching TRBD1 (5 bases). V lost 6 bases to trimming and J lost 6 bases, with 14 bases between them. The CDR3 runs to 13 residues. The germline CDR1 and CDR2 sequences are SNHLY and FYNNEI. CDR3 sequence reads: CASSEQERDGYTF. The CDR3 DNA follows: TGTGCCAGCAGCGAACAGGAGAGGGATGGCTACACCTTC.

This chain links TRBV20-1 with TRBJ2-1; D is ambiguous. Deletions cut 1 base from V and 10 bases from J, with 8 bases between. This CDR3 spans 11 amino acids. CDR1 and CDR2 (germline): DFQATT, SNEGSKA (reference sequence). The CDR3 region is CSARGQKEQFF. Here the CDR3 DNA reads TGCAGTGCTAGAGGTCAGAAGGAGCAGTTCTTC.

The chain recombines TRBV10-2 with TRBJ2-7; 10 positions match TRBD2. Germline loops: CDR1 WSHSY, CDR2 SAAADI. CDR3 length: 15 residues. The J segment lost 0 bases and the V segment lost 6 bases, leaving 5 bases of the junction unmatched. CDR3 DNA: TGCGCCAGCAGACCCCTAGCGGGAGCCTCCTACGAGCAGTACTTC. It encodes CASRPLAGASYEQYF.

The chain combines TRBV6-1 with TRBJ2-7; TRBD2 is a possible D gene (5 bases). Germline-derived CDR1 and CDR2 are MNHNS and SASEGT. The CDR3 contains 11 residues. The germline V and J ends were trimmed by 4 bases and 7 bases, with 8 bases remaining between them. CDR3 in amino acids: CASSVEAEQYF. CDR3 coding DNA: TGTGCCAGCAGTGTGGAGGCGGAGCAGTACTTC.

The J gene is TRBJ2-7, the V gene TRBV6-6; D might be TRBD1 (6 bases). The V gene's germline CDR1 is MNHNY and CDR2 SVGAGI (reference sequence). The CDR3 spans 15 residues. V was pared by 0 bases and J by 2 bases, with 11 bases between. CDR3 sequence (DNA): TGTGCCAGCAGTTACTCGGGGGCTATAGCCTACGAGCAGTACTTC. Translation gives CASSYSGAIAYEQYF.

This clone was seen only a few times. V usage is TRBV7-9 and J usage is TRBJ2-1; 13 nucleotides match TRBD2. CDR1 SEHNR and CDR2 FQNEAQ come from the germline V gene (reference sequence). V shed 5 bases and J 9 bases; nucleotides not matched to a gene: 7. There are 15 residues in the CDR3. In DNA form, the CDR3 reads TGTGCCAGCAGCCGAGGACTAGCGGGAGTGGGTGAGCAGTTCTTC. Translation gives CASSRGLAGVGEQFF.

The chain recombines TRBV15 with TRBJ2-3, with D uncertain. The CDR3 length is 16 residues. V lost 0 bases, J lost 0 bases, and 10 bases lay in between. Germline lookup yields CDR1 LNHNV and CDR2 YYDKDF (reference sequence). In nucleotides, the CDR3 is TGTGCCACCAGCAGAGATTCCCCCAGGAGCACAGATACGCAGTATTTT. Its translation: CATSRDSPRSTDTQYF. The variable domain in full, completed from reference TRBV15 and TRBJ2-3, reads DAMVIQNPRYQVTQFGKPVTLSCSQTLNHNVMYWYQQKSSQAPKLLFHYYDKDFNNEADTPDNFQSRRPNTSFCFLDIRSPGLGDTAMYLCATSRDSPRSTDTQYFGPGTRLTVL.

The chain couples TRBV25-1 to TRBJ1-1, with 8 nucleotides matching TRBD1. Trimming at V came to 5 bases and at J to 1 base, leaving 3 bases not matched to a gene. Germline V CDR1 and CDR2: MGHDK, SYGVNS. CDR3 length: 14 residues. CDR3 sequence reads: CASSNDRGNTEAFF. In DNA, the CDR3 is TGTGCCAGCAGTAACGACAGGGGGAACACTGAAGCTTTCTTT.

This chain's CDR3 is CASSLRLAGEYNEQFF. In DNA form, the CDR3 reads TGTGCCAGTAGTCTAAGACTAGCGGGAGAGTACAATGAGCAGTTCTTC. The gene calls are TRBV19 and TRBJ2-1, with 12 positions matching TRBD2. The CDR3 covers 16 residues. The germline gives CDR1 LNHDA, CDR2 SQIVND (reference sequence). Trimming removed 5 bases from V and 4 bases from J; junction bases left unmatched: 6.

There are a few counts of this clone. CDR3 DNA: TGTGCCAGCAGTGAGTCTGACACAAAGAGTAATGAGCAGTTCTTC. The encoded protein is CASSESDTKSNEQFF. V and J are TRBV25-1 and TRBJ2-1; D is ambiguous. This CDR3 comprises 15 residues. Germline CDR1 reads MGHDK; CDR2 reads SYGVNS. V was pared by 3 bases and J by 7 bases, with 16 bases between.

The rearrangement links TRBV5-5 to TRBJ2-6; 8 bases agree with TRBD1. With V trimmed by 5 bases and J by 2 bases, 3 bases remained unmatched. The CDR3 sequence is 15 residues long. The germline V gene encodes CDR1 SGHKS and CDR2 YYEKEE (reference sequence). In nucleotides, the CDR3 is TGTGCCAGCAGGCCGACAGGGGCTGGGGCCAACGTCCTGACTTTC. It specifies CASRPTGAGANVLTF.

V gene TRBV6-5 combines with J gene TRBJ2-7; D possibly corresponds to TRBD1 (5 bases). Trimming stripped 2 bases from V and 0 bases from J, with 8 bases between. Germline CDR1 reads MNHEY; CDR2 reads SVGAGI. The CDR3 is 14 residues long. CDR3 residues: CASSYGAVSYEQYF. The CDR3, as DNA: TGTGCCAGCAGTTACGGGGCGGTCTCCTACGAGCAGTACTTC.

The J gene is TRBJ1-5, the V gene TRBV6-4; a weak D match, TRBD1 (6 bases). The germline gives CDR1 MRHNA, CDR2 SNTAGT. This CDR3 region has 15 residues. The germline V and J ends were trimmed by 7 bases and 0 bases, with 13 bases remaining between them. CDR3 DNA sequence: TGTGCCAGCAACCGGACAGTTTATAGCAATCAGCCCCAGCATTTT. Protein: CASNRTVYSNQPQHF.

This chain connects TRBV29-1 to TRBJ1-2, with D tentatively TRBD1 (5 bases). The V end was cut by 4 bases, the J end by 0 bases, with 9 bases between. The V gene's germline CDR1 is SQVTM and CDR2 ANQGSEA. The CDR3 is 13 residues long. This CDR3 reads CSVVGAANYGYTF. The CDR3 region has the DNA TGCAGCGTTGTTGGGGCCGCTAACTATGGCTACACCTTC.

The chain is built from TRBV11-3 and TRBJ2-6; 7 bases map to TRBD1. Germline CDR1 reads SGHNT; CDR2 reads YENEEA. This CDR3 is built from 15 residues. V was clipped by 5 bases and J by 4 bases; unmatched bases: 5. This CDR3 reads CASSLTGAGANVLTF. DNA for the CDR3: TGTGCCAGCAGCCTAACAGGGGCAGGGGCCAACGTCCTGACTTTC.

The chain joins TRBV7-2 to TRBJ2-7, with 7 bases fitting TRBD1. There are 14 residues in the CDR3. CDR1 and CDR2 from the germline V gene are SGHTA and FQGNSA. The V gene end was trimmed by 4 bases and the J gene end by 3 bases; junction bases not matched to a gene: 6. This CDR3 reads CASSSPGQVYEQYF. CDR3 DNA sequence: TGTGCCAGCAGCTCGCCCGGACAGGTCTACGAGCAGTACTTC.

Here the CDR3 DNA reads TGTGCCAGTAACTTTAGGGGGACTAGCGGGAGTGGCGAGCAGTACTTC. Translation gives CASNFRGTSGSGEQYF. The chain employs TRBV19 and TRBJ2-7; 14 nucleotides match TRBD2. Germline V lookup: CDR1 LNHDA, CDR2 SQIVND (reference sequence). The CDR3 extends over 16 amino acids. Germline trimming cut 7 bases from V and 6 bases from J; bases unmatched to any gene: 11.

This chain uses TRBV7-6 with TRBJ2-5, with 8 positions matching TRBD1. The CDR3 totals 14 residues. The J segment lost 4 bases and the V segment lost 1 base, leaving 2 bases of the junction unmatched. CDR1 and CDR2 from the germline V gene are SGHVS and FNYEAQ. CDR3 DNA: TGTGCCAGCAGCTTAGGGACAGGGAGAGAGACCCAGTACTTC. Its translation is CASSLGTGRETQYF.

The table lists this clone with a count of one. The rearrangement uses TRBV7-9 and TRBJ2-5; TRBD1 might be the D (6 bases). This CDR3 is 13 amino acids long. Between the trimmed V and J ends, which lost 8 bases and 5 bases, there was a span of 15 bases. The germline V gene has CDR1 SEHNR and CDR2 FQNEAQ (reference sequence). The CDR3 DNA sequence: TGTGCCAGCGGCGTACAGGGTACTGAGACCCAGTACTTC. Translated, it gives CASGVQGTETQYF.

The genes are TRBV6-5 and TRBJ1-1; the match to TRBD1 covers 9 bases. The CDR3 spans 16 residues. Germline loops: CDR1 MNHEY, CDR2 SVGAGI. With 4 bases clipped from V and 1 base from J, the junction kept 7 bases outside the gene matches. CDR3 sequence (DNA): TGTGCCAGCAGTTCCGAACAGGGGGCGAGGAACACTGAAGCTTTCTTT. Amino acids: CASSSEQGARNTEAFF.

The chain employs TRBV29-1 and TRBJ2-3; D gene unclear. The germline V and J ends were trimmed by 0 bases and 2 bases, with 9 bases remaining between them. The germline V gene encodes CDR1 SQVTM and CDR2 ANQGSEA. The CDR3 has 14 amino acids. The CDR3: CSVEDRPITDTQYF. CDR3 nucleotide sequence: TGCAGCGTTGAAGACAGGCCCATCACAGATACGCAGTATTTT.